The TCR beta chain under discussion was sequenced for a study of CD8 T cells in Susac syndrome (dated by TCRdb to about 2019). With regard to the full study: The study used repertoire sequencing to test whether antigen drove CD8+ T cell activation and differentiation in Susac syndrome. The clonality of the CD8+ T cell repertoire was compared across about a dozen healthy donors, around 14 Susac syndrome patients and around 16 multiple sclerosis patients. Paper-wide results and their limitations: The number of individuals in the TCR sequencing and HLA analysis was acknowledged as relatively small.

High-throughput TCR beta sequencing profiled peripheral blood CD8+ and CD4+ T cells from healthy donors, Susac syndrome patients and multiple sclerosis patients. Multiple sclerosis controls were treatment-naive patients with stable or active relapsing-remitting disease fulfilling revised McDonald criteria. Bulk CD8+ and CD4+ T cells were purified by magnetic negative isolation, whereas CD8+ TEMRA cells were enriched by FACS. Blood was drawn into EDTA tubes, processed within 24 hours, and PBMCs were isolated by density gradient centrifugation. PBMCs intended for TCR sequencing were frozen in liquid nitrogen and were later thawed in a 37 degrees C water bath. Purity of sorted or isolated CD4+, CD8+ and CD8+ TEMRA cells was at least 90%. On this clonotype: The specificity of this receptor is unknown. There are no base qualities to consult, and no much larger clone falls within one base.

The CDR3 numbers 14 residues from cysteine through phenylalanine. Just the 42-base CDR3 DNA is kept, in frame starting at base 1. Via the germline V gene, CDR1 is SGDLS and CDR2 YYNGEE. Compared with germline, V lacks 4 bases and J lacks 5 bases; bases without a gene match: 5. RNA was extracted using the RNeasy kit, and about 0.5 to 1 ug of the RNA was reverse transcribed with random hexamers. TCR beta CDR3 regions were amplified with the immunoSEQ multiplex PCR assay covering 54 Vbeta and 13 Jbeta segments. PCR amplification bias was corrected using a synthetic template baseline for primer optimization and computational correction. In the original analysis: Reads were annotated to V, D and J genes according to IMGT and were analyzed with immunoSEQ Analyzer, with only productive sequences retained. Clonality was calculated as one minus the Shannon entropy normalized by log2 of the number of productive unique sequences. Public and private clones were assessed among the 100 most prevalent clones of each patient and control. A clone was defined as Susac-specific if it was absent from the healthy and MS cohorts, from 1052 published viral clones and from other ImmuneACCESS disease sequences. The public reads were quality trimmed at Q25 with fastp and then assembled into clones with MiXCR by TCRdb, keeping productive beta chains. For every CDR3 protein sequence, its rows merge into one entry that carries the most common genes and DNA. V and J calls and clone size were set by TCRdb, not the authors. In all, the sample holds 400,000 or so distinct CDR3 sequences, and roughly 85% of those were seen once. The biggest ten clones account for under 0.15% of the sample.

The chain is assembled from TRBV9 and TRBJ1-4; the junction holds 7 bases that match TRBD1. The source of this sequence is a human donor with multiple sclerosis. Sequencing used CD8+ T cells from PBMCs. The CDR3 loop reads CASSTTGLNEKLFF. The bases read TGTGCCAGCAGCACGACAGGGCTGAATGAAAAACTGTTTTTT.